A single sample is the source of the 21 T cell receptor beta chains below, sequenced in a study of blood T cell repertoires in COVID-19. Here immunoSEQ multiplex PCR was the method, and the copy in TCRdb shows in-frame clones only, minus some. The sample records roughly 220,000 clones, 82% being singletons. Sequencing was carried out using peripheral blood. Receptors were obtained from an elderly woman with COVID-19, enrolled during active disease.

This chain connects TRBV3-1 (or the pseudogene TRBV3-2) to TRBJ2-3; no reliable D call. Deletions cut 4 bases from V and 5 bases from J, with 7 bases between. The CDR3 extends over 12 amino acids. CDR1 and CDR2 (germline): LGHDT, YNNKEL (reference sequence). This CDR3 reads CASSPVGDTQYF. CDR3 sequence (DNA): TGTGCCAGCAGCCCCGTCGGAGATACGCAGTATTTT.

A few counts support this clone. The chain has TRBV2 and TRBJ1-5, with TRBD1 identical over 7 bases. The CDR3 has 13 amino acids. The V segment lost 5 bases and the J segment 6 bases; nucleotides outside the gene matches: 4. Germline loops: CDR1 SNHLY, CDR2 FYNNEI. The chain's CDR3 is CASSPTGPQPQHF. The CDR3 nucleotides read TGTGCCAGCAGTCCGACAGGGCCTCAGCCCCAGCATTTT.

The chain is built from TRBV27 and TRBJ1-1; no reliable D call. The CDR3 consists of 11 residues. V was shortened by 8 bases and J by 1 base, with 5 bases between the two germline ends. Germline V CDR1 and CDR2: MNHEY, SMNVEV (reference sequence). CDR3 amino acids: CASAKNTEAFF. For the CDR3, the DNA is TGTGCCAGCGCTAAGAACACTGAAGCTTTCTTT.

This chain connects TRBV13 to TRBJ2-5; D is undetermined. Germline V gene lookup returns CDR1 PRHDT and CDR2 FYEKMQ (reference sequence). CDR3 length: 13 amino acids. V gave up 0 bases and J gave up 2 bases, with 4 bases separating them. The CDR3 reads CASSLGLQETQYF. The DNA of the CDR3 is TGTGCCAGCAGCTTAGGCCTTCAAGAGACCCAGTACTTC.

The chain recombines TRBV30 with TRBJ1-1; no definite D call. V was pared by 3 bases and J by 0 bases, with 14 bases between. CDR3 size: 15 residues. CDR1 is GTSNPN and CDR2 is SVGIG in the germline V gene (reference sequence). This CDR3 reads CAWRTERLMNTEAFF. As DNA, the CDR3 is TGTGCCTGGAGGACCGAGCGGTTGATGAACACTGAAGCTTTCTTT. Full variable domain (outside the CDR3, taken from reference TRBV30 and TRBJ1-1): SQTIHQWPATLVQPVGSPLSLECTVEGTSNPNLYWYRQAAGRGLQLLFYSVGIGQISSEVPQNLSASRPQDRQFILSSKKLLLSDSGFYLCAWRTERLMNTEAFFGQGTRLTVV.

DNA for the CDR3: TGTGCCAGCAGCCACCCCCCGCGGGACTGGATGGTGGACACTGAAGCTTTCTTT. Its translation: CASSHPPRDWMVDTEAFF. The chain links TRBV5-5 to TRBJ1-1; the D gene is possibly TRBD1 (5 bases). Looked up from germline, CDR1 is SGHKS and CDR2 is YYEKEE (reference sequence). The CDR3 loop spans 18 amino acids. Trimming removed 4 bases at V and 3 bases at J, with 25 bases between. Filled out from reference TRBV5-5 and TRBJ1-1, the complete variable domain reads DAGVTQSPTHLIKTRGQQVTLRCSPISGHKSVSWYQQVLGQGPQFIFQYYEKEERGRGNFPDRFSARQFPNYSSELNVNALLLGDSALYLCASSHPPRDWMVDTEAFFGQGTRLTVV.

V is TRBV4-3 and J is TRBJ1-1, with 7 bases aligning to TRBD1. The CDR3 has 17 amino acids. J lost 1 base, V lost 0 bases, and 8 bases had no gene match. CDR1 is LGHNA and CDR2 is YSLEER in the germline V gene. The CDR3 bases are TGCGCCAGCAGCCAAGACTGGTCAGGGGGATCGAACACTGAAGCTTTCTTT. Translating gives CASSQDWSGGSNTEAFF.

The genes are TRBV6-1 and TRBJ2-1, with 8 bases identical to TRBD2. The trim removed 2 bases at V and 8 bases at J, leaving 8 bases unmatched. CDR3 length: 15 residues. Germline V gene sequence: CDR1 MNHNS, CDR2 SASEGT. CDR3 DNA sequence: TGTGCCAGCAGTGAACGGGGACTAGGAGGCGATGAGCAGTTCTTC. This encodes CASSERGLGGDEQFF.

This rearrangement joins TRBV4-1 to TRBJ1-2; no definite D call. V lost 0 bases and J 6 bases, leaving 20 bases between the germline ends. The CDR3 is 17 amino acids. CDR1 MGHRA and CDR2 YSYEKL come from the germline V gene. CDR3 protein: CASSQEERVPLLDGYTF. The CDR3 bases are TGCGCCAGCAGCCAAGAAGAGAGGGTCCCTCTTCTCGATGGCTACACCTTC.

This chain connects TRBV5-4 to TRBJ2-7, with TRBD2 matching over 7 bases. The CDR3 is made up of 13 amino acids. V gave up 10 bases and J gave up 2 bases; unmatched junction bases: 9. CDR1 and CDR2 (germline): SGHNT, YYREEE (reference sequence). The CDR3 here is CASQMGGAYEQYF. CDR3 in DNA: TGTGCCTCCCAAATGGGGGGGGCCTACGAGCAGTACTTC. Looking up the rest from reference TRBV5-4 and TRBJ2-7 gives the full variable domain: ETGVTQSPTHLIKTRGQQVTLRCSSQSGHNTVSWYQQALGQGPQFIFQYYREEENGRGNFPPRFSGLQFPNYSSELNVNALELDDSALYLCASQMGGAYEQYFGPGTRLTVT.

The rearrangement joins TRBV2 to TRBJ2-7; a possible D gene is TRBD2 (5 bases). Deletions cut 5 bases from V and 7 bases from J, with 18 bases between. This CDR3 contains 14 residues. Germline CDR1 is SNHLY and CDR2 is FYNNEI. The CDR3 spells CASSTTLGGGEQYF. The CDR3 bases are TGTGCCAGCAGTACGACACTCGGTGGCGGGGAGCAGTACTTC.

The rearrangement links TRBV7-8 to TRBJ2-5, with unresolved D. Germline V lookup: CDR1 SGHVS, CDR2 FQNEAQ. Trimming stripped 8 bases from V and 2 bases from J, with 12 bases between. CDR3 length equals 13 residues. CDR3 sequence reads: CASAWLRQETQYF. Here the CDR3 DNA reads TGTGCCAGCGCCTGGCTCCGACAAGAGACCCAGTACTTC. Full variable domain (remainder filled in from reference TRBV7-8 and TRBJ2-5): GAGVSQSPRYKVAKRGQDVALRCDPISGHVSLFWYQQALGQGPEFLTYFQNEAQLDKSGLPSDRFFAERPEGSVSTLKIQRTQQEDSAVYLCASAWLRQETQYFGPGTRLLVL.

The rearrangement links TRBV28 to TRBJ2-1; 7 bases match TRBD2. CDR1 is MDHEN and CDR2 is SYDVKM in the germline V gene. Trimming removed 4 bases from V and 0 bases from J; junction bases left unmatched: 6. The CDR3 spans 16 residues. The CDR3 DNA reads TGTGCCAGCAGTTCTCTAGCGGCCAGCTCCTACAATGAGCAGTTCTTC. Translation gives CASSSLAASSYNEQFF.

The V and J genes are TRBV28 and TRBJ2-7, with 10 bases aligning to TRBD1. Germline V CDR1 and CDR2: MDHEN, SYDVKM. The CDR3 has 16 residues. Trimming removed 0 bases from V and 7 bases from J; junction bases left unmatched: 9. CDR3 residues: CASSLWGTGVIREQYF. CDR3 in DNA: TGTGCCAGCAGTTTATGGGGGACAGGGGTAATACGTGAGCAGTACTTC.

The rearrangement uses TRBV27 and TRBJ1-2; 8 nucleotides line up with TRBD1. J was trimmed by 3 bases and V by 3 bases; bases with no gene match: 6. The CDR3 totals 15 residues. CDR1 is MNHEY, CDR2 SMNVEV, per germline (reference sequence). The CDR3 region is CASSFRQGAYYGYTF. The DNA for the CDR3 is TGTGCCAGCAGTTTCCGGCAGGGGGCTTACTATGGCTACACCTTC.

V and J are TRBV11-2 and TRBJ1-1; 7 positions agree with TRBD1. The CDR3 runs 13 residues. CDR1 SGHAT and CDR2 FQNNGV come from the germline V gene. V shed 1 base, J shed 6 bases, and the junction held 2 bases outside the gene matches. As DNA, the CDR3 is TGTGCCAGCAGCTTAGCGGGACAGCCTGAAGCTTTCTTT. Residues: CASSLAGQPEAFF.

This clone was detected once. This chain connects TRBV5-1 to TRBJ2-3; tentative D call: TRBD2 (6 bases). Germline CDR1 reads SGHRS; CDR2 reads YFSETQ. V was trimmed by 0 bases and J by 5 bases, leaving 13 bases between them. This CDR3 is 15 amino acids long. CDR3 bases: TGCGCCAGCAGCTTGGGAGGTCAGGGAGGAGATACGCAGTATTTT. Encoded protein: CASSLGGQGGDTQYF.

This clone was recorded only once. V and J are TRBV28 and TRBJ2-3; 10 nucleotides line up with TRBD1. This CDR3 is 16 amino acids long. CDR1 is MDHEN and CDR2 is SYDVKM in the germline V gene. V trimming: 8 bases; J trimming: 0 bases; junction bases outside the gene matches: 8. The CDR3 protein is CASPRTGGLSTDTQYF. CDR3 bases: TGTGCCAGCCCTAGGACAGGGGGATTGAGCACAGATACGCAGTATTTT.

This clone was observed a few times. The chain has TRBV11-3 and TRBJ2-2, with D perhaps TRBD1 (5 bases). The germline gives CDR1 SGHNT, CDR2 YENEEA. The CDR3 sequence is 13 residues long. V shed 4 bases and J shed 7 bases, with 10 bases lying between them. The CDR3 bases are TGTGCCAGCAGCTCTCGACAGCGCGGGGAGCTGTTTTTT. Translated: CASSSRQRGELFF. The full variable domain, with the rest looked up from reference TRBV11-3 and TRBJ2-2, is EAGVVQSPRYKIIEKKQPVAFWCNPISGHNTLYWYLQNLGQGPELLIRYENEEAVDDSQLPKDRFSAERLKGVDSTLKIQPAELGDSAVYLCASSSRQRGELFFGEGSRLTVL.

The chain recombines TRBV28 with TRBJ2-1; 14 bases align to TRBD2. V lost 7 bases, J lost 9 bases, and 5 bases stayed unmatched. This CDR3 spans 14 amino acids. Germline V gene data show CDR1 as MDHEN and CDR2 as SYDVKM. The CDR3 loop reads CASIGTSGRTEQFF. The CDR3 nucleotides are TGTGCCAGCATCGGGACTAGCGGGAGAACTGAGCAGTTCTTC.

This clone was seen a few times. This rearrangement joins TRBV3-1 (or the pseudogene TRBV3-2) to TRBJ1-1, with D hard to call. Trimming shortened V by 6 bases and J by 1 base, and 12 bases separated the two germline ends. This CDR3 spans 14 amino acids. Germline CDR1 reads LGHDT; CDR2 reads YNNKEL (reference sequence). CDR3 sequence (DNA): TGTGCCAGCAGTCGCCTGAGGGAGAACACTGAAGCTTTCTTT. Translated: CASSRLRENTEAFF.